A single sample gave rise to the 23 T cell receptor beta chains below, sequenced in a study of cytomegalovirus exposure and HLA in healthy donors. A multiplex PCR was run with 60 Vbeta primers and 13 Jbeta primers. Assay used: immunoSEQ multiplex PCR; TCRdb lists only in-frame clones, some missing. The sample holds over 150,000 clones; 84% are singletons and the top ten take more than 0.35%. Sequencing input: PBMCs. These TCRs come from a boy between 2 and 10 years old in good health and CMV-seronegative.

V is TRBV5-6 and J is TRBJ1-1; no firm D call. Germline V gene lookup returns CDR1 SGHDT and CDR2 YYEEEE. The V and J ends lost 2 bases and 0 bases respectively, with 14 bases between them. The CDR3 extends over 16 amino acids. The CDR3 nucleotides are TGTGCCAGCAGCTTCCCCACGCTTAGAATGAACACTGAAGCTTTCTTT. It codes for CASSFPTLRMNTEAFF.

In this sample, this clone turned up once. The V and J genes are TRBV10-1 and TRBJ2-3; TRBD2 might be the D (7 bases). The V and J ends lost 4 bases and 6 bases respectively, with 14 bases between them. The length of the CDR3 is 14 residues. Germline-derived CDR1 and CDR2 are WNHNN and SYGVQD (reference sequence). As DNA, the CDR3 is TGCGCCAGCAGTGGCGAGGGGGGGATCGATACGCAGTATTTT. This gives the protein CASSGEGGIDTQYF.

The chain recombines TRBV25-1 with TRBJ2-7; 7 nucleotides align to TRBD2. V shed 6 bases and J 1 base; nucleotides not matched to a gene: 6. The V gene's germline CDR1 is MGHDK and CDR2 SYGVNS. This CDR3 comprises 14 residues. CDR3 DNA sequence: TGTGCCAGCAGGGGGGGGGTAGGGTCCTACGAGCAGTACTTC. It yields the protein CASRGGVGSYEQYF.

V and J are TRBV4-2 and TRBJ2-7; 10 bases align to TRBD2. The CDR3 sequence is 13 residues long. The junction had 4 bases not matched to a gene; V was cut back by 4 bases and J by 7 bases. CDR1 LGHNA and CDR2 YNFKEQ come from the germline V gene. The CDR3 region has the DNA TGTGCCAGCAGCCCGGGACTAGCGAGGGAGCAGTACTTC. Protein: CASSPGLAREQYF.

This clone was found once. The chain has TRBV5-1 and TRBJ1-1; tentatively, D is TRBD1 (5 bases). V was clipped by 0 bases and J by 8 bases, with 14 bases between them. This CDR3 contains 14 residues. Germline V gene sequence: CDR1 SGHRS, CDR2 YFSETQ. The CDR3 loop is CASSLGPDSLEAFF. The DNA of the CDR3 is TGCGCCAGCAGCTTGGGCCCCGACAGCCTCGAAGCTTTCTTT.

The chain employs TRBV10-3 and TRBJ2-3, with D perhaps matching TRBD2 (5 bases). Germline lookup yields CDR1 ENHRY and CDR2 SYGVKD. CDR3 size: 16 residues. V lost 0 bases to trimming and J lost 1 base, with 11 bases between them. CDR3 protein: CAISESGSDGTDTQYF. The CDR3, as DNA: TGTGCCATCAGTGAGTCCGGTAGCGACGGCACAGATACGCAGTATTTT.

This chain connects TRBV5-1 to TRBJ2-3; TRBD1 aligns across 7 bases. Trimming removed 0 bases from V and 3 bases from J; junction bases left unmatched: 7. This CDR3 is built from 16 residues. The germline gives CDR1 SGHRS, CDR2 YFSETQ. The CDR3 DNA is TGCGCCAGCAGCTTGGAGGCAGGGGGTAGGACAGATACGCAGTATTTT. Protein: CASSLEAGGRTDTQYF. Filled out from reference TRBV5-1 and TRBJ2-3, the complete variable domain reads KAGVTQTPRYLIKTRGQQVTLSCSPISGHRSVSWYQQTPGQGLQFLFEYFSETQRNKGNFPGRFSGRQFSNSRSEMNVSTLELGDSALYLCASSLEAGGRTDTQYFGPGTRLTVL.

This chain joins TRBV10-1 and TRBJ2-1, with 9 bases that match TRBD2. Germline V gene lookup returns CDR1 WNHNN and CDR2 SYGVQD (reference sequence). After removal of 2 bases from V and 9 bases from J, the junction contained 8 bases not matched to a gene. The CDR3 runs 15 residues. This CDR3 is CASSEGSGSKGEQFF. In DNA, the CDR3 is TGCGCCAGCAGTGAGGGTAGCGGGAGTAAGGGTGAGCAGTTCTTC.

The CDR3 loop is CASTRDTNTGELFF. In DNA form, the CDR3 reads TGTGCCAGCACCCGGGACACGAACACCGGGGAGCTGTTTTTT. This chain connects TRBV28 to TRBJ2-2; D perhaps matches TRBD1 (6 bases). V lost 7 bases and J 0 bases, leaving 9 bases between the germline ends. Germline loops: CDR1 MDHEN, CDR2 SYDVKM. This CDR3 has 14 residues.

The chain uses TRBV29-1 and TRBJ2-5; tentative D call: TRBD2 (5 bases). The CDR3 is 12 residues long. CDR1 and CDR2 (germline): SQVTM, ANQGSEA. Trimming pared 3 bases from V and 3 bases from J, leaving 8 bases between. The CDR3 sequence is CSVDLREETQYF. The CDR3 nucleotides read TGCAGCGTTGATTTGCGGGAAGAGACCCAGTACTTC.

V usage is TRBV5-1 and J usage is TRBJ2-1; 16 bases are shared with TRBD2. The CDR3 length is 23 residues. J was trimmed by 1 base and V by 0 bases; bases with no gene match: 16. The germline V gene encodes CDR1 SGHRS and CDR2 YFSETQ. CDR3 DNA: TGCGCCAGCAGCTTGGGGGGACTAGCGGGAGGGCCTAGCGTTGTCAGGTCCTACAATGAGCAGTTCTTC. The encoded protein is CASSLGGLAGGPSVVRSYNEQFF.

J is TRBJ2-3 and V is TRBV7-9; TRBD2 might be the D (5 bases). Germline CDR1 and CDR2: SEHNR and FQNEAQ (reference sequence). V shed 8 bases and J shed 1 base, with 19 bases lying between them. The CDR3 is 16 amino acids. The CDR3 is CASSRNRLSGTDTQYF. DNA for the CDR3: TGTGCCAGCTCCCGTAATAGACTTAGCGGCACAGATACGCAGTATTTT.

The rearrangement links TRBV19 to TRBJ2-1, with TRBD2 identical over 11 bases. The CDR3 runs to 15 residues. The germline V gene has CDR1 LNHDA and CDR2 SQIVND (reference sequence). The V and J ends lost 0 bases and 8 bases, in that order; junction bases with no gene match: 3. The CDR3 loop reads CASSIDQLAGDEQFF. DNA for the CDR3: TGTGCCAGTAGTATAGATCAACTAGCGGGAGATGAGCAGTTCTTC.

This clone was found once. The genes are TRBV7-2 and TRBJ2-2; D is unresolved. The CDR3 has 13 residues. Germline CDR1 is SGHTA and CDR2 is FQGNSA. Trimming stripped 2 bases from V and 6 bases from J, with 7 bases between. CDR3 region: CASSLSVPGELFF. CDR3 DNA: TGTGCCAGCAGCTTAAGCGTGCCCGGGGAGCTGTTTTTT.

This sequence joins TRBV30 and TRBJ1-1, with D perhaps TRBD1 (6 bases). The CDR3 is 13 amino acids. Germline values: CDR1 GTSNPN, CDR2 SVGIG (reference sequence). V gave up 2 bases and J gave up 3 bases, with 10 bases separating them. The CDR3: CAWSLQGYTEAFF. Here the CDR3 DNA reads TGTGCCTGGAGTTTACAGGGATACACTGAAGCTTTCTTT. The full variable domain, with the rest looked up from reference TRBV30 and TRBJ1-1, is SQTIHQWPATLVQPVGSPLSLECTVEGTSNPNLYWYRQAAGRGLQLLFYSVGIGQISSEVPQNLSASRPQDRQFILSSKKLLLSDSGFYLCAWSLQGYTEAFFGQGTRLTVV.

The V call is TRBV21-1, the J call TRBJ2-1; TRBD2, the table's D call, lacks a check against the DNA. TRBV21-1 is described as a pseudogene. The CDR3 extends over 23 amino acids. CDR3 in amino acids: CASSKASALPGTSGLGTYNEQFF. CDR3 bases: TGTGCCAGCAGCAAAGCCTCTGCACTCCCCGGGACTAGCGGCCTTGGAACCTACAATGAGCAGTTCTTC.

The rearrangement links TRBV6-4 to TRBJ1-2, with TRBD1 identical over 8 bases. The germline V gene encodes CDR1 MRHNA and CDR2 SNTAGT. The ends lost 4 bases at V and 8 bases at J; junction bases unmatched: 6. The CDR3 is made up of 13 amino acids. CDR3 sequence (DNA): TGTGCCAGCAGTGGACCAGGGGGCGGCGGCTACACCTTC. Its protein product is CASSGPGGGGYTF.

The rearrangement links TRBV2 to TRBJ1-2, with no clear D. CDR3 length equals 20 residues. V was pared by 5 bases and J by 3 bases, with 31 bases between. From germline, CDR1 is SNHLY and CDR2 FYNNEI. Here the CDR3 DNA reads TGTGCCAGCAGTAAATTTGCGGGGTTGGCAGGAAGTTTCGGGGACTATGGCTACACCTTC. Its translation is CASSKFAGLAGSFGDYGYTF.

This clone was counted a few times. CDR3 region: CASSEFSSSYEQYF. The CDR3 nucleotides are TGTGCCAGCAGTGAATTCTCGAGCTCCTACGAGCAGTACTTC. The genes are TRBV6-1 and TRBJ2-7; D call uncertain. V lost 2 bases to trimming and J lost 0 bases, with 8 bases between them. Germline V gene data show CDR1 as MNHNS and CDR2 as SASEGT. CDR3 length equals 14 residues.

This clone turned up a few times. The V and J genes are TRBV21-1 and TRBJ1-1. TRBV21-1 represents a pseudogene. There are 16 residues in the CDR3. CDR3: CASSNEREALNTEAFF. The CDR3 bases are TGTGCCAGCAGCAACGAAAGGGAGGCCCTGAACACTGAAGCTTTCTTT.

The chain has TRBV21-1 and TRBJ2-1; the table assigns TRBD2, which was not confirmed against the DNA. TRBV21-1 is tagged as a pseudogene. The CDR3 spans 19 residues. This chain's CDR3 is CASSKVSPFADRSYNEQFF. CDR3 bases: TGTGCCAGCAGCAAAGTAAGTCCCTTCGCGGATCGCTCCTACAATGAGCAGTTCTTC.

The chain links TRBV10-2 to TRBJ2-2; 10 nucleotides match TRBD2. The germline CDR1 and CDR2 sequences are WSHSY and SAAADI. V was pared by 10 bases and J by 3 bases, with 11 bases of the junction left unmatched. The CDR3 totals 16 residues. The CDR3 protein is CAISHSGRADTGELFF. The CDR3 nucleotides read TGCGCCATCTCCCACAGCGGGAGGGCCGACACCGGGGAGCTGTTTTTT.

The V and J genes are TRBV27 and TRBJ2-6, with 11 nucleotides matching TRBD2. This CDR3 region has 18 residues. The germline V gene has CDR1 MNHEY and CDR2 SMNVEV (reference sequence). The ends lost 2 bases at V and 0 bases at J; junction bases unmatched: 3. The CDR3: CASSLRLAGTSGANVLTF. CDR3 coding DNA: TGTGCCAGCAGTTTAAGACTAGCGGGAACCTCTGGGGCCAACGTCCTGACTTTC. The complete variable domain, with remaining parts taken from reference TRBV27 and TRBJ2-6, reads EAQVTQNPRYLITVTGKKLTVTCSQNMNHEYMSWYRQDPGLGLRQIYYSMNVEVTDKGDVPEGYKVSRKEKRNFPLILESPSPNQTSLYFCASSLRLAGTSGANVLTFGAGSRLTVL.